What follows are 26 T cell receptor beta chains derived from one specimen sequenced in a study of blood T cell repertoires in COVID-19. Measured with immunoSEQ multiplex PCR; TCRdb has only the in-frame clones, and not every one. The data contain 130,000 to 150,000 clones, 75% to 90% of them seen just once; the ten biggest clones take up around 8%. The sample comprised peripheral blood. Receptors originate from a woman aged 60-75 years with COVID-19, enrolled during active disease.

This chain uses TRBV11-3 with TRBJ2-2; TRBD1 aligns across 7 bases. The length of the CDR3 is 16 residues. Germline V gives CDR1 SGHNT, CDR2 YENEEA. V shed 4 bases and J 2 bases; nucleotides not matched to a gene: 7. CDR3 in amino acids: CASSSLTGSNTGELFF. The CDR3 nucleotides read TGTGCCAGCAGCTCATTGACAGGGTCCAACACCGGGGAGCTGTTTTTT.

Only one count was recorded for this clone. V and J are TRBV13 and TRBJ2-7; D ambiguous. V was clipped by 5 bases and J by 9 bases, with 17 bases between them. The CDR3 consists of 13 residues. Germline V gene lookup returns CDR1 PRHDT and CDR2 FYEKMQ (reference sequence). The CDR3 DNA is TGTGCCAGCAGCCTCAGCGACCTCCCGGGGCAGTACTTC. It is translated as CASSLSDLPGQYF. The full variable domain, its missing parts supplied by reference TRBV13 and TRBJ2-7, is AAGVIQSPRHLIKEKRETATLKCYPIPRHDTVYWYQQGPGQDPQFLISFYEKMQSDKGSIPDRFSAQQFSDYHSELNMSSLELGDSALYFCASSLSDLPGQYFGPGTRLTVT.

The CDR3 loop reads CASSPGTERYEQYF. The CDR3 bases are TGCGCCAGCAGCCCCGGGACAGAACGCTACGAGCAGTACTTC. The V gene is TRBV4-3, the J gene TRBJ2-7, with 7 positions matching TRBD1. CDR3 length: 14 amino acids. Germline CDR1 is LGHNA and CDR2 is YSLEER. Trimming cost V 4 bases and J 3 bases; bases outside gene matches: 6.

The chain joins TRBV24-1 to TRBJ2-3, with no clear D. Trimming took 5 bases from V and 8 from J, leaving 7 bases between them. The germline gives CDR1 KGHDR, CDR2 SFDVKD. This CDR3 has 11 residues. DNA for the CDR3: TGTGCCACCAGTGTCCAGGCTACGCAGTATTTT. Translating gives CATSVQATQYF.

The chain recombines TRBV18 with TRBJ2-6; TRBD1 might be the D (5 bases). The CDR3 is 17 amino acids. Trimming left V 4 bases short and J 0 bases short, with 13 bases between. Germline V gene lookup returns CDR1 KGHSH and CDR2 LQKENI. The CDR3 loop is CASSLDSESSGANVLTF. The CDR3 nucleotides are TGTGCCAGCTCACTCGACAGTGAAAGCTCTGGGGCCAACGTCCTGACTTTC.

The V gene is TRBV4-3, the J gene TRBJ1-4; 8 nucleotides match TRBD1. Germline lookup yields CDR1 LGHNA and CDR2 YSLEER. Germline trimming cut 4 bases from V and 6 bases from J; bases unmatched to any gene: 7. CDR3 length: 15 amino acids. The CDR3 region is CASSPTTGEYEKLFF. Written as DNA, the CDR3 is TGCGCCAGCAGCCCTACGACAGGGGAGTATGAAAAACTGTTTTTT.

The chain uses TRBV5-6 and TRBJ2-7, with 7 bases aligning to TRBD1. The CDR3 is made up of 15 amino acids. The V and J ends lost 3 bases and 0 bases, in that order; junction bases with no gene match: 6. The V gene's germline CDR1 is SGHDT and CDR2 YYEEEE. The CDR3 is CASSSGQESSYEQYF. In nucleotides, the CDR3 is TGTGCCAGCAGCTCTGGACAGGAGAGCTCCTACGAGCAGTACTTC.

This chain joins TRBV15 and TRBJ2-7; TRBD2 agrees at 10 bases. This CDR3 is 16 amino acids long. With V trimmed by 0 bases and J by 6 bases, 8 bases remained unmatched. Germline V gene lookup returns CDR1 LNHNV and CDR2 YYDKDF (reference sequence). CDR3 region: CATSRDASGGPFEQYF. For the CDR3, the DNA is TGTGCCACCAGCAGAGACGCTAGCGGGGGCCCTTTCGAGCAGTACTTC.

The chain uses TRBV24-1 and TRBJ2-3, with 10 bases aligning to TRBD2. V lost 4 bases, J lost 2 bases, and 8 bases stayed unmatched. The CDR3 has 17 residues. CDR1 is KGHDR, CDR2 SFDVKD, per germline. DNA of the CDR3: TGTGCCACCAGTGAATTAGAAACTAGCGGGGACACAGATACGCAGTATTTT. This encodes CATSELETSGDTDTQYF.

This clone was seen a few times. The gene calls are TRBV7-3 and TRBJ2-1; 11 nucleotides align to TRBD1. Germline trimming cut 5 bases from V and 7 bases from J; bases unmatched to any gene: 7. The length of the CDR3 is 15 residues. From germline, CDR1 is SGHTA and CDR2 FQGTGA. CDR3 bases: TGTGCCAGCAGCCGAGGACAGGGGGCCTTAAATGAGCAGTTCTTC. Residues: CASSRGQGALNEQFF.

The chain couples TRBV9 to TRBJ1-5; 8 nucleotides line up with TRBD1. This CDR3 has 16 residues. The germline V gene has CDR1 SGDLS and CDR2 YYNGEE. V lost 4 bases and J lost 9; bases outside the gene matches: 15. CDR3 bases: TGTGCCAGCAGCCCCTCTCCCCGGACAGGGTTAACGCCCCAGCATTTT. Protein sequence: CASSPSPRTGLTPQHF.

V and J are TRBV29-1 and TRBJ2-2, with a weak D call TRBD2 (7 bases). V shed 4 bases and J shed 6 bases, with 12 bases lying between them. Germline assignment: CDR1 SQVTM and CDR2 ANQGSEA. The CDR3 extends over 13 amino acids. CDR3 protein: CSVGTGGPGELFF. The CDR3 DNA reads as TGCAGCGTTGGAACCGGGGGGCCCGGGGAGCTGTTTTTT.

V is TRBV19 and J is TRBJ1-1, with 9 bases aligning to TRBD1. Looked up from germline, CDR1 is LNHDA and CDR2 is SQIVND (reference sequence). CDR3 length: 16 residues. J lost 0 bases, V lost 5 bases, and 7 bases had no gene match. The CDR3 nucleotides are TGTGCCAGTAGTGCGAACAGGGGGCGCATGAACACTGAAGCTTTCTTT. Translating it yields CASSANRGRMNTEAFF. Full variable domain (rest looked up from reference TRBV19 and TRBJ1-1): DGGITQSPKYLFRKEGQNVTLSCEQNLNHDAMYWYRQDPGQGLRLIYYSQIVNDFQKGDIAEGYSVSREKKESFPLTVTSAQKNPTAFYLCASSANRGRMNTEAFFGQGTRLTVV.

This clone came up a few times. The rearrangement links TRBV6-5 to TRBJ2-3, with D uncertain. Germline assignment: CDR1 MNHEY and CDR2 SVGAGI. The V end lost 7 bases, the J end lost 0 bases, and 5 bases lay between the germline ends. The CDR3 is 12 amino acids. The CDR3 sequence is CASTVSTDTQYF. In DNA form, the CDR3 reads TGTGCCAGCACCGTGAGCACAGATACGCAGTATTTT.

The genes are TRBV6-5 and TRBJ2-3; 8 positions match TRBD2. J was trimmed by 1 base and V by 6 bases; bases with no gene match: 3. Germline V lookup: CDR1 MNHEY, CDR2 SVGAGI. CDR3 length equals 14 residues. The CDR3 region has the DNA TGTGCCAGCAGCCCGGGGGGGGGCACAGATACGCAGTATTTT. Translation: CASSPGGGTDTQYF.

CDR3 coding DNA: TGTGCCAGCAGCTTGGCCCTCGTTTTGAACACTGAAGCTTTCTTT. It translates to CASSLALVLNTEAFF. This sequence joins TRBV5-6 and TRBJ1-1; no firm D call. Germline CDR1 reads SGHDT; CDR2 reads YYEEEE. V was clipped by 0 bases and J by 0 bases, with 9 bases between them. The CDR3 runs to 15 residues.

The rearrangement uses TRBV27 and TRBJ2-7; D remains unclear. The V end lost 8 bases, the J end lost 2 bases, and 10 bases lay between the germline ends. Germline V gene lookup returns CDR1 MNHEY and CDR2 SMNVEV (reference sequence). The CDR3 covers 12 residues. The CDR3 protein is CASGLITYEQYF. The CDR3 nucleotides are TGTGCCAGCGGGCTGATAACCTACGAGCAGTACTTC.

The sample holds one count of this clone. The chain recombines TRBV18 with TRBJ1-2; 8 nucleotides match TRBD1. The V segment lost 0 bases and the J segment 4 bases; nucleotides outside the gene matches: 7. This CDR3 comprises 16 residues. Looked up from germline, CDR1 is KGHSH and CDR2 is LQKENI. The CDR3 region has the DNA TGTGCCAGCTCACCACCCTCCCAGGGGGCAGGCTATGGCTACACCTTC. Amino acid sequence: CASSPPSQGAGYGYTF.

In nucleotides, the CDR3 is TGTGCCAGTAGTAGAAGGGGGGGTGAGCAGTTCTTC. Residues: CASSRRGGEQFF. This sequence joins TRBV19 and TRBJ2-1; TRBD2 might be the D (7 bases). The length of the CDR3 is 12 residues. The V end was cut by 4 bases, the J end by 9 bases, with 10 bases between. Germline lookup yields CDR1 LNHDA and CDR2 SQIVND (reference sequence).

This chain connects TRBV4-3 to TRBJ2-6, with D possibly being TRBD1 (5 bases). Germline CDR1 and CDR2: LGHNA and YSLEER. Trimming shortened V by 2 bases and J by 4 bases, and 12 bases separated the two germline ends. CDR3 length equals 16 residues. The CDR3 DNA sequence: TGCGCCAGCAGCCAAATAACAGGAGCCGGGGCCAACGTCCTGACTTTC. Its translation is CASSQITGAGANVLTF.

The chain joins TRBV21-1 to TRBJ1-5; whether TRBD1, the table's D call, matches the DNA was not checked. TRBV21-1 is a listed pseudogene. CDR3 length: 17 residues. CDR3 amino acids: CASSERRGDSSNQPQHF. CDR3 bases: TGTGCCAGCAGCGAACGGAGAGGGGACAGTAGCAATCAGCCCCAGCATTTT.

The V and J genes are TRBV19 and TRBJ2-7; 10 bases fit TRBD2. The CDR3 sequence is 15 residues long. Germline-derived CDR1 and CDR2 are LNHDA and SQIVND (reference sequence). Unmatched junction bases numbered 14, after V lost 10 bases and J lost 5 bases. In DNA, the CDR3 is TGTGCCACCAAACTAGCGGGGCCCTCCAGGGACGAGCAGTACTTC. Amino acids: CATKLAGPSRDEQYF.

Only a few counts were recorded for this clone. The CDR3 here is CAIMPNLAYNEQFF. CDR3 DNA: TGTGCCATCATGCCTAACCTCGCTTACAATGAGCAGTTCTTC. The V gene is TRBV10-3, the J gene TRBJ2-1; D gene unclear. V was cut by 7 bases and J by 4 bases, with 14 bases left in between. Per the germline V gene, CDR1 is ENHRY and CDR2 is SYGVKD. The CDR3 has 14 residues.

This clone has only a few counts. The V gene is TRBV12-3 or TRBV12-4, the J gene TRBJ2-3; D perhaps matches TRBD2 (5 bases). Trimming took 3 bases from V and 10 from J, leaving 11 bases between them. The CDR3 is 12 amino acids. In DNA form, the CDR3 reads TGTGCCAGCAGTTTGGAGGCTAGGGCGCAGTATTTT. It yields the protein CASSLEARAQYF.

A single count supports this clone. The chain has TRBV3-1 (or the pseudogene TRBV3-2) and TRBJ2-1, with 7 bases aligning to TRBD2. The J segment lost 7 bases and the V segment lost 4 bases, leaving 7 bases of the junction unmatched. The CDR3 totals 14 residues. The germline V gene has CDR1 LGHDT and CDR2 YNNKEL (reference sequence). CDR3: CASSRSGTTNEQFF. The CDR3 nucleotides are TGTGCCAGCAGCCGATCCGGGACTACAAATGAGCAGTTCTTC.

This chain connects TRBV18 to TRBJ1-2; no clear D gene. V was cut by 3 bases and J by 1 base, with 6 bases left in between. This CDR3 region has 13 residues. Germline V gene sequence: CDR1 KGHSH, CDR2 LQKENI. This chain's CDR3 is CASSPRSNYGYTF. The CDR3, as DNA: TGTGCCAGCTCACCCCGGAGTAACTATGGCTACACCTTC.